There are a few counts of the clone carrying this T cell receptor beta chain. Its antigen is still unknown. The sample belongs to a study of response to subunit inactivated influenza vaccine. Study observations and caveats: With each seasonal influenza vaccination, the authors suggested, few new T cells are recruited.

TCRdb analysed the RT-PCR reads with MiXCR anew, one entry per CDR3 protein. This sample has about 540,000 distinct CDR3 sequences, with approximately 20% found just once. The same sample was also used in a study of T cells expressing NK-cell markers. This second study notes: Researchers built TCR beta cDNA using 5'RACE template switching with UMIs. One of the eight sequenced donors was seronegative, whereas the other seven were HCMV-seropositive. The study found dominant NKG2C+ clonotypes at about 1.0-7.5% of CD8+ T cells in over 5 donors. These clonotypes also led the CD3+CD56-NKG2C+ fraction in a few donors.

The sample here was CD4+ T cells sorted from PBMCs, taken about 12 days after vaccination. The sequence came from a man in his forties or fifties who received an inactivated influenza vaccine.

The CDR3 here is CASSVGQYTGELFF. The CDR3, as DNA: TGTGCCAGCAGCGTCGGACAGTACACCGGGGAGCTGTTTTTT. V usage is TRBV7-9 and J usage is TRBJ2-2, with TRBD1 as a possible D gene (6 bases). The CDR3 is 14 residues long. From germline, CDR1 is SEHNR and CDR2 FQNEAQ (reference sequence). The V and J ends lost 5 bases and 3 bases respectively, with 10 bases between them. The full variable domain, rest sourced from reference TRBV7-9 and TRBJ2-2, is DTGVSQNPRHKITKRGQNVTFRCDPISEHNRLYWYRQTLGQGPEFLTYFQNEAQLEKSRLLSDRFSAERPKGSFSTLEIQRTEQGDSAMYLCASSVGQYTGELFFGEGSRLTVL.